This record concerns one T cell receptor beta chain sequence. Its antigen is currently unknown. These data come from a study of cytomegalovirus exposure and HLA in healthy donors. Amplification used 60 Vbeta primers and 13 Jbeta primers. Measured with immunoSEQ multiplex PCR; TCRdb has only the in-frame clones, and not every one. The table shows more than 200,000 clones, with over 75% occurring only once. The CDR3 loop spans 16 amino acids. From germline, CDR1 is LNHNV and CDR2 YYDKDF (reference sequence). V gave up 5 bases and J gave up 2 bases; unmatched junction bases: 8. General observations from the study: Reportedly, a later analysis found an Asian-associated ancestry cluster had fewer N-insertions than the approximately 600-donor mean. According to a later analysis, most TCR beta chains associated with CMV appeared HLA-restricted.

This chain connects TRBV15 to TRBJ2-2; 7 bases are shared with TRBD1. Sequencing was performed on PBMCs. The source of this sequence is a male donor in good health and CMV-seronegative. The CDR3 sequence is CATSSWDSSNTGELFF. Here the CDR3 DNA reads TGTGCCACCAGCTCCTGGGACAGCTCTAACACCGGGGAGCTGTTTTTT.